This TCR beta chain was identified during a study of tumor-infiltrating lymphocytes in primary liver carcinoma. As for the study in general: Men and women, 30 to 69 years of age, made up the patients.

Unsorted bulk tissue of roughly 19-30 mg yielded co-extracted RNA and DNA. No patient had received treatment, and all had chronic HBV infection. TCR beta cDNA was prepared out of approximately 470 ng total RNA by means of a constant-region primer. Slightly modified ARM-PCR served as the procedure for the TCR beta libraries. These libraries came from three rounds of nested multiplex PCR. The study ran its first two PCR rounds for approximately 11 cycles each, using TRBV1-TRBV30 forward primers and a C-beta reverse primer. MiXCR was run by TCRdb on the multiplex PCR reads, yielding one entry per CDR3 protein. The data contain some 180,000 distinct CDR3 sequences, just under 85% of them seen just once; the ten biggest clones take up roughly 18%. Note on this clonotype: Its cognate antigen is unknown. At one end, the junction sequence differs from germline, possibly due to a read error.

General study points: For tumor-adjacent and tumor-blood pairs, overlap was less than that seen for tumor region pairs.

From germline, CDR1 is ENHRY and CDR2 SYGVKD. The length of the CDR3 is 19 residues. This TCR was sampled from a man between 35 and 55 years old with primary liver carcinoma and hepatitis B virus infection. Sequenced input: tumor tissue from primary liver carcinoma. The chain carries TRBV10-3 and TRBJ2-3; 14 positions agree with TRBD2. The CDR3 is CAISELGLAGGSGTDTQYF. CDR3 DNA sequence: TGTGCTATCAGTGAACTTGGACTAGCGGGAGGAAGTGGCACAGATACGCAGTATTTT.